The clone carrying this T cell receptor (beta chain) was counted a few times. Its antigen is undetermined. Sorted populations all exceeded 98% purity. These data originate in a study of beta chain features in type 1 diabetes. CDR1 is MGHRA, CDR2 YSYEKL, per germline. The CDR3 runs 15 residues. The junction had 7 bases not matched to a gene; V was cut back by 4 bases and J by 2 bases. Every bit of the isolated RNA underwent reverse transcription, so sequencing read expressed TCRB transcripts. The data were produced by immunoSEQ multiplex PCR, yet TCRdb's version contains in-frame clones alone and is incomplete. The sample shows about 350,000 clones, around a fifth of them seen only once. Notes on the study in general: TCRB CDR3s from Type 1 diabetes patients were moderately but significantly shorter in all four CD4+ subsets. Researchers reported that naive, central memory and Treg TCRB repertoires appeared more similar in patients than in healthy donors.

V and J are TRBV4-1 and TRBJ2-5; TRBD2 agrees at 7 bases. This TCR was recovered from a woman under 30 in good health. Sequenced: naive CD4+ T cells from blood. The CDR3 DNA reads TGCGCCAGCAGCCGGCCCGACGGGGGGCAAGAGACCCAGTACTTC. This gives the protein CASSRPDGGQETQYF.